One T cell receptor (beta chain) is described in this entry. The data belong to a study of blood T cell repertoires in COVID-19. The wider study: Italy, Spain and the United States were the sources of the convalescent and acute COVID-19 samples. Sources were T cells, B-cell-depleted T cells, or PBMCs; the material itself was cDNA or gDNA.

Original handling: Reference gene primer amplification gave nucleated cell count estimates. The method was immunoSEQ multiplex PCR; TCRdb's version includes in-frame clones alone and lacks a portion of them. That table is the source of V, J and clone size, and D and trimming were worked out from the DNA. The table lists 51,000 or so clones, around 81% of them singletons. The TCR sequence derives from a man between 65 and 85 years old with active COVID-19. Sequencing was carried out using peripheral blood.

Written as DNA, the CDR3 is TGTGCCAGCTCACCACGGGCGGGACTAGCTTCCGTGGAGCTGTTTTTT. This sequence encodes CASSPRAGLASVELFF. V gene TRBV18 combines with J gene TRBJ2-2; 9 bases align to TRBD2. J was trimmed by 10 bases and V by 1 base; bases with no gene match: 10. CDR1 is KGHSH and CDR2 is LQKENI in the germline V gene. The CDR3 covers 16 residues.